Below, 16 T cell receptor beta chains from the same sample are listed, as sequenced in a study of blood T cell repertoires in COVID-19. Here immunoSEQ multiplex PCR was the method, and the copy in TCRdb shows in-frame clones only, minus some. The sample lists hundreds of thousands of clones, 85% to 90% occurring once. The sequencing sample was made of peripheral blood. All receptors come from a human donor in a cohort sampled during active COVID-19.

The genes are TRBV7-9 and TRBJ2-6; D uncertain. Germline CDR1 SEHNR, CDR2 FQNEAQ (reference sequence). The CDR3 extends over 16 amino acids. Trimming left V 1 base short and J 0 bases short, with 7 bases between. This CDR3 is CASSLDASSGANVLTF. CDR3 DNA sequence: TGTGCCAGCAGCTTAGACGCGAGCTCTGGGGCCAACGTCCTGACTTTC.

The J gene is TRBJ2-7, the V gene TRBV19; perhaps TRBD1 as D (5 bases). The CDR3 spans 13 residues. CDR1 and CDR2 (germline): LNHDA, SQIVND (reference sequence). V was cut by 4 bases and J by 7 bases, with 14 bases left in between. The CDR3 sequence is CASSNGHPGEQYF. The CDR3 nucleotides read TGTGCCAGTAGTAACGGACACCCAGGGGAGCAGTACTTC.

The V and J genes are TRBV10-1 and TRBJ2-5; 10 bases align to TRBD2. CDR3 size: 15 residues. From germline, CDR1 is WNHNN and CDR2 SYGVQD (reference sequence). The V gene end was trimmed by 6 bases and the J gene end by 0 bases; junction bases not matched to a gene: 4. In DNA, the CDR3 is TGCGCCAGCAGCCCGGGACTAGCGAACCAAGAGACCCAGTACTTC. Residues: CASSPGLANQETQYF.

The V gene is TRBV28, the J gene TRBJ1-6; a weak D match, TRBD1 (6 bases). The germline V gene has CDR1 MDHEN and CDR2 SYDVKM. V was trimmed by 4 bases and J by 7 bases, leaving 11 bases between them. The CDR3 is made up of 14 amino acids. For the CDR3, the DNA is TGTGCCAGCAGTTCCGGACAGCCAAATTCACCCCTCCACTTT. The encoded protein is CASSSGQPNSPLHF. Full variable domain (remainder filled in from reference TRBV28 and TRBJ1-6): DVKVTQSSRYLVKRTGEKVFLECVQDMDHENMFWYRQDPGLGLRLIYFSYDVKMKEKGDIPEGYSVSREKKERFSLILESASTNQTSMYLCASSSGQPNSPLHFGNGTRLTVT.

The V gene is TRBV5-1, the J gene TRBJ2-7; D gene unclear. Germline V gives CDR1 SGHRS, CDR2 YFSETQ. The CDR3 covers 13 residues. Trimming removed 6 bases from V and 2 bases from J, with 12 bases in between. In DNA form, the CDR3 reads TGCGCCAGCAATCTCGATGCTACCTACGAGCAGTACTTC. Translated, it gives CASNLDATYEQYF.

Of note for this clone: Other DNA sequences in this specimen translate into the identical CDR3. The V call is TRBV3-1 (or the pseudogene TRBV3-2), the J call TRBJ2-5; possibly TRBD2 for D (5 bases). Germline CDR1 LGHDT, CDR2 YNNKEL (reference sequence). Trimming pared 2 bases from V and 5 bases from J, leaving 12 bases between. The CDR3 consists of 14 residues. The DNA for the CDR3 is TGTGCCAGCAGCCAAATGGGTGGCGGGGAGACCCAGTACTTC. Protein: CASSQMGGGETQYF.

V gene TRBV11-2 combines with J gene TRBJ1-5, with TRBD1 identical over 9 bases. Germline trimming cut 0 bases from V and 6 bases from J; bases unmatched to any gene: 3. In germline, CDR1 is SGHAT, CDR2 FQNNGV. The CDR3 has 15 amino acids. The CDR3 region is CASSLDRQGGQPQHF. The CDR3, as DNA: TGTGCCAGCAGCTTAGATCGACAGGGGGGTCAGCCCCAGCATTTT.

This clone came up once. The genes are TRBV18 and TRBJ2-7; D might be TRBD1 (6 bases). V gave up 6 bases and J gave up 4 bases, with 16 bases separating them. From germline, CDR1 is KGHSH and CDR2 LQKENI. This CDR3 has 14 amino acids. The CDR3 DNA reads TGTGCCAGCTCCACCGGTACAGGGTCGTACGAGCAGTACTTC. It specifies CASSTGTGSYEQYF. The whole variable domain, remainder taken from reference TRBV18 and TRBJ2-7, is NAGVMQNPRHLVRRRGQEARLRCSPMKGHSHVYWYRQLPEEGLKFMVYLQKENIIDESGMPKERFSAEFPKEGPSILRIQQVVRGDSAAYFCASSTGTGSYEQYFGPGTRLTVT.

This chain uses TRBV5-1 with TRBJ2-7, with TRBD1 matching over 8 bases. Germline lookup yields CDR1 SGHRS and CDR2 YFSETQ. The trim removed 1 base at V and 7 bases at J, leaving 1 base unmatched. The CDR3 length is 12 residues. The CDR3 spells CASSLTGGEQYF. The CDR3 DNA is TGCGCCAGCAGCTTGACAGGGGGTGAGCAGTACTTC.

This chain connects TRBV7-2 to TRBJ1-3; unclear D gene. Germline V lookup: CDR1 SGHTA, CDR2 FQGNSA. This CDR3 has 15 amino acids. Trimming took off 1 base at V and 9 bases at J, with 16 bases between the two ends. The CDR3 here is CASSLVRAVGSTIYF. The CDR3 DNA follows: TGTGCCAGCAGCTTAGTTCGGGCAGTGGGGAGCACCATATATTTT.

The J gene is TRBJ2-3, the V gene TRBV19, with 9 bases matching TRBD2. CDR3 size: 15 residues. Germline-derived CDR1 and CDR2 are LNHDA and SQIVND (reference sequence). Trimming took 5 bases from V and 3 from J; bases not matched to a gene: 6. CDR3 sequence (DNA): TGTGCCAGTAGTGGTCGAAGCGGGGGGACAGATACGCAGTATTTT. Translated, it gives CASSGRSGGTDTQYF.

J is TRBJ1-5 and V is TRBV6-1; possible D gene TRBD1, 6 bases. The CDR3 consists of 12 residues. In germline, CDR1 is MNHNS, CDR2 SASEGT. Deletions cut 5 bases from V and 6 bases from J, with 8 bases between. The CDR3 nucleotides are TGTGCCAGCAGTACAGGGATTCAGCCCCAGCATTTT. It is translated as CASSTGIQPQHF.

The genes are TRBV5-1 and TRBJ2-7, with D possibly being TRBD1 (6 bases). This CDR3 spans 16 amino acids. Germline lookup yields CDR1 SGHRS and CDR2 YFSETQ. V shed 4 bases and J shed 0 bases, with 17 bases lying between them. DNA for the CDR3: TGCGCCAGCAGCCCCCCAAAAAGGGGGTCCTCCTACGAGCAGTACTTC. Amino acid sequence: CASSPPKRGSSYEQYF.

The chain links TRBV7-8 to TRBJ2-7, with TRBD2 identical over 12 bases. CDR1 SGHVS and CDR2 FQNEAQ come from the germline V gene. The CDR3 has 15 amino acids. With V trimmed by 5 bases and J by 7 bases, 9 bases remained unmatched. CDR3 nucleotides: TGTGCCAGCAGCCTCCTAGCGGGAGGGCCGGGGGAGCAGTACTTC. Its protein product is CASSLLAGGPGEQYF.

This CDR3 reads CASSPAVPGQGGNAYEQYF. The CDR3 nucleotides read TGTGCCAGCTCACCCGCAGTCCCGGGACAGGGGGGGAACGCCTACGAGCAGTACTTC. This rearrangement joins TRBV18 to TRBJ2-7, with 11 nucleotides matching TRBD1. Germline CDR1 KGHSH, CDR2 LQKENI. J lost 2 bases, V lost 3 bases, and 15 bases had no gene match. CDR3 length: 19 amino acids. The whole variable domain, filled in from reference TRBV18 and TRBJ2-7, reads NAGVMQNPRHLVRRRGQEARLRCSPMKGHSHVYWYRQLPEEGLKFMVYLQKENIIDESGMPKERFSAEFPKEGPSILRIQQVVRGDSAAYFCASSPAVPGQGGNAYEQYFGPGTRLTVT.

The chain is built from TRBV7-9 and TRBJ2-3; D unclear. V lost 5 bases and J 0 bases, leaving 3 bases between the germline ends. Germline V gene lookup returns CDR1 SEHNR and CDR2 FQNEAQ (reference sequence). This CDR3 spans 12 amino acids. The CDR3 region is CASSRSTDTQYF. CDR3 nucleotide sequence: TGTGCCAGCAGCCGGAGCACAGATACGCAGTATTTT.